This TCR beta chain was recorded in a study of CD8+ T cells in alopecia areata. As for the study in general: Disease severity was quantified as SALT score of affected scalp area.

As for treatment: oral pan-JAK inhibitor, 5-10 mg twice daily. cDNA prepared by RNA extraction and subsequent reverse transcription served as the template for sequencing. The method was immunoSEQ multiplex PCR; TCRdb's version includes in-frame clones alone and lacks a portion of them. Seen here are about 190,000 clones, roughly 60% observed once, and the top ten hold under 1.5%. Sequences were derived from CD4+ T cells sorted from blood, sampled around week 50, from a patient treated with tofacitinib. The clonotype originates from a human donor with alopecia areata.

The CDR3 coding sequence is TGTGCCAGCGGTGGGCAGGGGGGAGAGACCCAGTACTTC. It translates to CASGGQGGETQYF. The chain combines TRBV9 with TRBJ2-5; D is possibly TRBD1 (7 bases). V was cut by 7 bases and J by 4 bases, with 14 bases left in between. Germline V lookup: CDR1 SGDLS, CDR2 YYNGEE. The CDR3 is 13 residues long. The complete variable domain, with remaining parts taken from reference TRBV9 and TRBJ2-5, reads DSGVTQTPKHLITATGQRVTLRCSPRSGDLSVYWYQQSLDQGLQFLIQYYNGEERAKGNILERFSAQQFPDLHSELNLSSLELGDSALYFCASGGQGGETQYFGPGTRLLVL.